This record looks at one T cell receptor (beta chain) sequence and its context. It has no known antigen specificity. There are no base qualities to consult, and no much larger clone falls within one base. From frozen aliquots of unsorted single-cell suspensions, genomic DNA was isolated using the QIAamp DNA kit. The tumour samples consisted of non-small cell lung cancer tissue that had been surgically resected. Tissues arrived within 2 hours of resection and were immediately processed into single-cell suspensions. Tissue was mechanically dissociated and enzymatically digested with DNase I, collagenase I and hyaluronidase for roughly 32 minutes at 37 °C, then filtered and RBC-lysed. A two-step multiplex PCR amplified TCR-beta CDR3 regions from genomic DNA, and the second step of the PCR added Illumina-compatible adaptors. TCR-beta immunosequencing was carried out on an Illumina platform through the commercial immunoSEQ service. The source study handled its data this way. Repertoires were described by productive clonality and by Top 10 Clones, which is the percentage of T-cell templates coming from the ten most frequent sequences. Productive clonality had a range of 0 to 1, where 1 means a monoclonal population. Sequences comprising at least 0.1% of tumour T-cell templates but absent from matched non-adjacent lung were defined as tumour-associated clones and were identified via log10 scatter plots. Student's t-tests were used for two-group comparisons, ANOVA was used for stages, and linear regression was used for relationships, with analyses conducted in GraphPad Prism7 and R. Not all clones reach the TCRdb copy of this immuneACCESS table, which keeps in-frame sequences only. Checked studies attribute under half of the gap to unresolved V genes and leave the rest unexplained. From that table come the V and J calls and clone size; the DNA was used to work out D and trimming. The sample records about 4,700 clones, roughly four fifths of which are singletons. About 10% of the sample comes from the top ten.

The entry originates in a study of immune cell composition in non-small cell lung cancer (TCRdb year 2017). About the investigation overall: Histologic subtype was assigned using H&E plus p63, CK5, Napsin A and TTF-1 immunohistochemistry, mainly lung adenocarcinoma or squamous cell carcinoma. Adaptive Biotechnologies TCR-beta sequencing was carried out on over 32 paired NSCLC tumour and non-adjacent lung specimens, as well as on roughly 26 tumour-only specimens. Supplementary cohort #1 consisted of some eleven lung adenocarcinoma cases with paired tumour/lung TCR-beta sequencing and with TIL populations generated to assess tumour reactivity. Four tumour specimens with TCR-beta data were rare histological subtypes and were excluded from the subtype comparisons. The paper as a whole reports these results and caveats: In more than eight adenocarcinoma cases, a strong correlation was found between maximal tumour-associated clone frequency and TIL tumour reactivity, whereas no such correlation was found between overall clonality and TIL tumour reactivity. Only around ten cases were included in the reactivity cohort, and sequence sharing between tumour-reactive clones and the dominant in vivo tumour-associated clones was not shown. Nearly half of NSCLC cases had tumour-associated clones >0.5%, found in 33% of adenocarcinomas compared with approximately 77% of squamous carcinomas. No significant correlation was found between tumour TCR-beta clonality and smoking pack-years. Significantly higher Top 10 clone scores and productive clonality were observed in lung squamous cell carcinoma than in lung adenocarcinoma tumours.

CDR1 is given as SGDLS and CDR2 as YYNGEE, both from the germline V gene. From its cysteine to its phenylalanine, the CDR3 spans 13 amino acids. Left in the record is the CDR3 DNA by itself, 39 bases read in frame from the first base. V was cut back by 0 bases and J by 9 bases, leaving a gap of 12 bases between them. The receptor chain draws on TRBV9 and TRBJ1-1; the best D guess is TRBD1, with 5 bases matching. The sequenced sample was lung tumor tissue. This sequence originates from a human donor with non-small cell lung cancer. The nucleotide sequence reads as follows: TGTGCCAGCAGCGTAGGGGCAGGGCTCAAAGCTTTCTTT. Its translation reads: CASSVGAGLKAFF.